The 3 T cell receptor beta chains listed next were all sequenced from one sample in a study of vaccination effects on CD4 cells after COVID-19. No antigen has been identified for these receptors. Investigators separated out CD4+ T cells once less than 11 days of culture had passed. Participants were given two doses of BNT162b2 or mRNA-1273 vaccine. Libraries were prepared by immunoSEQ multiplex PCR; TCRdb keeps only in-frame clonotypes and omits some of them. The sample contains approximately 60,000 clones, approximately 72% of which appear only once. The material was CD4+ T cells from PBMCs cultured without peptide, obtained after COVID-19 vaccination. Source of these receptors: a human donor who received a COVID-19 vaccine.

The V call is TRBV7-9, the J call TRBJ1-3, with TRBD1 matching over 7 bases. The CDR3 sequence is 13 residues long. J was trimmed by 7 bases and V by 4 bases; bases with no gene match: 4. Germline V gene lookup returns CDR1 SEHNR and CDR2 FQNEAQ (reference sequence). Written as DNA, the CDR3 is TGTGCCAGCAGCTCCACAGGGGTCAACACCATATATTTT. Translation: CASSSTGVNTIYF.

DNA for the CDR3: TGTGCCAGCAGGATTGGACTAGCGGGGGCCGGTGAGCAGTTCTTC. Amino acids: CASRIGLAGAGEQFF. The chain employs TRBV2 and TRBJ2-1; the match to TRBD2 covers 13 bases. CDR1 SNHLY and CDR2 FYNNEI come from the germline V gene. The CDR3 has 15 residues. Trimming cost V 6 bases and J 9 bases; bases outside gene matches: 8.

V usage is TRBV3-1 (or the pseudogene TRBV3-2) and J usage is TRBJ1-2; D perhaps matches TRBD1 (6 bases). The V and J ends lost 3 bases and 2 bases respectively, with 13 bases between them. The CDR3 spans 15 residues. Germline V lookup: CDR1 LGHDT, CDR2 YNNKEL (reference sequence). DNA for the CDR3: TGTGCCAGCAGCCATCATGAAGGGGGAAACTATGGCTACACCTTC. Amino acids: CASSHHEGGNYGYTF.